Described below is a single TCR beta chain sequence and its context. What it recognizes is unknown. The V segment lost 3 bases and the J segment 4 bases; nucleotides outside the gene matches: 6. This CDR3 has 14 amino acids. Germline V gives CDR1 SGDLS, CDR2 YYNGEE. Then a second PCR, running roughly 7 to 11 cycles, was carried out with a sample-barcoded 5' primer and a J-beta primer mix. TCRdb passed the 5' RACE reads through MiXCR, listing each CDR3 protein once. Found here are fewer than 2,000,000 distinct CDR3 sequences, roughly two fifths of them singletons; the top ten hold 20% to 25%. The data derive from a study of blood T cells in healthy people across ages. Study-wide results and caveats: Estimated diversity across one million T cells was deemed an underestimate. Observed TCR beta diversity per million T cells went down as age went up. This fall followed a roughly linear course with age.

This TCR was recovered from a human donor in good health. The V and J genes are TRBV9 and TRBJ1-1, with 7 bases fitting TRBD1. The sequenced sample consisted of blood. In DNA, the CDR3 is TGTGCCAGCAGCGCGACAGGGATGAGCACTGAAGCTTTCTTT. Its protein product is CASSATGMSTEAFF.